The TCR beta chain under discussion was sequenced for a study of Ad26.COV2.S vaccination and SARS-CoV-2 variants. Study details: The donor was enrolled in the Ad26.COV2.S arm of the COV1001 trial. Study-level results: Vaccine recipients had higher spike-specific TCR breadth than placebo recipients. Researchers cautioned that TCR breadth and depth analyses may have underestimated total T cell responses.

Worth noting for this clone: The antigen remains undetermined.

Treatment described: 15 to 20 received Ad26.COV2.S at low or high dose, single or two shots; about 5 received placebo; per-sample allocation not given. The samples were gathered on day 63 after the first injection of vaccine or placebo. Vaccine was an Ad26 vector expressing Wuhan-strain SARS-CoV-2 spike. This CDR3 has 15 amino acids. The V and J ends lost 4 bases and 6 bases respectively, with 18 bases between them. Germline loops: CDR1 SGHRS, CDR2 YFSETQ. The table came from immunoSEQ multiplex PCR; TCRdb's copy has only in-frame clones and leaves some out. The sample records about 320,000 clones, roughly 80% being singletons.

Material: peripheral blood, obtained in a trial of Ad26.COV2.S vaccine versus placebo. The source of this sequence is a person aged 18 to 65 who received the Ad26.COV2.S COVID-19 vaccine or a placebo. This chain links TRBV5-1 with TRBJ2-3; D possibly matches TRBD1 or TRBD2 (5 bases each). The CDR3 nucleotides are TGCGCCAGCAGCCCCCGGGACCCCGGGTCGGATACGCAGTATTTT. Translating gives CASSPRDPGSDTQYF.